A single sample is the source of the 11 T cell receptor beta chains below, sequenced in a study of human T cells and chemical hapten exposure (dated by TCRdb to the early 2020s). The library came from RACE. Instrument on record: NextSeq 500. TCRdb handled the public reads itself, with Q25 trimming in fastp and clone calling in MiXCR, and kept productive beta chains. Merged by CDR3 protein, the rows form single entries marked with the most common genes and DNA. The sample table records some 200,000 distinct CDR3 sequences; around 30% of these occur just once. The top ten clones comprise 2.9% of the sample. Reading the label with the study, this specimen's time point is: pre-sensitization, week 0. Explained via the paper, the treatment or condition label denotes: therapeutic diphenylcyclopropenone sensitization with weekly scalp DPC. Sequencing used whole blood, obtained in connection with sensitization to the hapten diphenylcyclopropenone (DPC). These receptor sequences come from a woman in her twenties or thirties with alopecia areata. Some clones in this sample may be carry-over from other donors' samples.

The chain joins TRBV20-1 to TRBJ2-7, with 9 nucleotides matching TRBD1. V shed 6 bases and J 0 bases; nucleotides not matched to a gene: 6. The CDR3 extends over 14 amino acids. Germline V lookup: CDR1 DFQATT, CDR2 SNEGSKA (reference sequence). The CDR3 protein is CSAPPTGGSYEQYF. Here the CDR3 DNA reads TGCAGTGCCCCCCCGACAGGGGGCTCCTACGAGCAGTACTTC.

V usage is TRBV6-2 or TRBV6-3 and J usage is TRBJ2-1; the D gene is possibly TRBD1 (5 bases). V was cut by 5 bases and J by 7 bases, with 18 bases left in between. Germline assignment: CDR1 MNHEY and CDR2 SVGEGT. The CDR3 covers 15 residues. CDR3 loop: CASSRAPAGRNEQFF. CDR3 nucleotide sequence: TGTGCCAGCAGTCGCGCTCCAGCAGGGCGGAATGAGCAGTTCTTC.

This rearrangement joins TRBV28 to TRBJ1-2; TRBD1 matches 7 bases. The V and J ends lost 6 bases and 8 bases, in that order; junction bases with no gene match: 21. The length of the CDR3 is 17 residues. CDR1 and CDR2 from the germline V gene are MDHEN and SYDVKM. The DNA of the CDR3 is TGTGCCAGCAGACTAGGAGGGGGGGGAGACAGGGCATTGGGCTACACCTTC. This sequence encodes CASRLGGGGDRALGYTF.

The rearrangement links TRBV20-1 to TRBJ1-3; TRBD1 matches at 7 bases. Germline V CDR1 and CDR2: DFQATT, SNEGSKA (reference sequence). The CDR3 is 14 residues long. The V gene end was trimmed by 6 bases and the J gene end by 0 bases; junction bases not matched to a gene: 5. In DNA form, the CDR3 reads TGCAGTGCATTGGACAGGCGCTCTGGAAACACCATATATTTT. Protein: CSALDRRSGNTIYF.

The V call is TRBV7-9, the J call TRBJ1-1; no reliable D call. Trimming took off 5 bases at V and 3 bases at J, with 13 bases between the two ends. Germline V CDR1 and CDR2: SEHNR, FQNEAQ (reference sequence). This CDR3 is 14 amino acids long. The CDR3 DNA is TGTGCCAGCAGCCCTCAAGGTGAACACACTGAAGCTTTCTTT. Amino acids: CASSPQGEHTEAFF.

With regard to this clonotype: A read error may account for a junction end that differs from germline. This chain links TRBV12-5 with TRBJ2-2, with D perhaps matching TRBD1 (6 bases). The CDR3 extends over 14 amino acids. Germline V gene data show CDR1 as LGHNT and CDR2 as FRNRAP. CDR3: CARGPGANTGELFF. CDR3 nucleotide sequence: TGTGCTCGTGGCCCAGGGGCGAACACCGGGGAGCTGTTTTTT.

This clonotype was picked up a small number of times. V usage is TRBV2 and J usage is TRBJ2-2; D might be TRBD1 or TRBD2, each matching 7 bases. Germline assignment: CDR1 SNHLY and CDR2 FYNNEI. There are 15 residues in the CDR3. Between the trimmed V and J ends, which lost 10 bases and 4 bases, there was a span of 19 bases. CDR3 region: CATDREGAGTGELFF. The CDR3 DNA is TGTGCCACCGACAGGGAGGGAGCGGGCACCGGGGAGCTGTTTTTT.

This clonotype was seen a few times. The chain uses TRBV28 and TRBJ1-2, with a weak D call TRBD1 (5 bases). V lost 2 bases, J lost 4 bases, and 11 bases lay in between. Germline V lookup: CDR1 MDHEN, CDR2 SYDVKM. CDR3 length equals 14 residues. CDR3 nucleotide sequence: TGTGCCAGCAGTTTAGGCAGGGTGGCCTATGGCTACACCTTC. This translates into CASSLGRVAYGYTF.

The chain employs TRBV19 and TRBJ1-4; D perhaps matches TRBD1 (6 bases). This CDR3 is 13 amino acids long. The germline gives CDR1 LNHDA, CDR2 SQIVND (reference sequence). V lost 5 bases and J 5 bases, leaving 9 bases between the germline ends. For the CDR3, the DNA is TGTGCCAGTAGTTGGACAGCAAATGAAAAACTGTTTTTT. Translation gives CASSWTANEKLFF.

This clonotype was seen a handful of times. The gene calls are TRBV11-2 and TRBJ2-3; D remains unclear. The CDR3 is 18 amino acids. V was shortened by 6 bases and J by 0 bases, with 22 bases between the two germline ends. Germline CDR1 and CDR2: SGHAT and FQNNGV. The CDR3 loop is CASRDPGVRQTSTDTQYF. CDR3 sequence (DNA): TGTGCCAGCAGAGATCCGGGCGTGCGGCAGACTAGCACAGATACGCAGTATTTT. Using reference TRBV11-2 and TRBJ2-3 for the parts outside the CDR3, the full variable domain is EAGVAQSPRYKIIEKRQSVAFWCNPISGHATLYWYQQILGQGPKLLIQFQNNGVVDDSQLPKDRFSAERLKGVDSTLKIQPAKLEDSAVYLCASRDPGVRQTSTDTQYFGPGTRLTVL.

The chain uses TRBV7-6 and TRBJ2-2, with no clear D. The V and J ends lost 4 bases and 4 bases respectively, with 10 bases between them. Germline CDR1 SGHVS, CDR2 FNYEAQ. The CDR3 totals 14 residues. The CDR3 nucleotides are TGTGCCAGCAGCTCAATAGTGGGCACCGGGGAGCTGTTTTTT. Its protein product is CASSSIVGTGELFF. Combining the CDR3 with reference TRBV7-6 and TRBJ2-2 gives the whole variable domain GAGVSQSPRYKVTKRGQDVALRCDPISGHVSLYWYRQALGQGPEFLTYFNYEAQQDKSGLPNDRFSAERPEGSISTLTIQRTEQRDSAMYRCASSSIVGTGELFFGEGSRLTVL.